What follows describes a single T cell receptor (beta chain). Its antigen is still unknown. The data originate from a study of post-analysis software for immune sequencing data. The CDR3 is 14 residues long. The V segment lost 3 bases and the J segment 7 bases; nucleotides outside the gene matches: 6. The germline gives CDR1 SGHRS, CDR2 YFSETQ. Whole-study results and caveats: Batch-mates among the samples co-clustered strongly by F measure. Compared against controls, patients with multiple sclerosis displayed significantly lower normalized Chao1 diversity. About five TRBV segments appeared more often in patients than in controls, and TRBV5-6, TRBV5-1 and TRBV20-1 were among these.

Built from TCR beta cDNA, the libraries had unique molecular identifiers in them. T cells numbering about 0.85 to 10 million gave rise to 500,000 to 600,000 cDNA molecules. TCRdb reprocessed the PCR reads via MiXCR and lists one record per CDR3 protein. The sample includes 700,000 to 900,000 distinct CDR3 sequences, 46% of them seen just once. This clonotype originated in a girl aged 10 to 17 with multiple sclerosis. Sequenced sample: blood. This sequence joins TRBV5-1 and TRBJ2-1; 8 bases map to TRBD2. CDR3 nucleotide sequence: TGCGCCAGCAGCTCGCCGGGACTAGGAAATGAGCAGTTCTTC. Translating gives CASSSPGLGNEQFF.